Below are 21 T cell receptor beta chains sequenced from a single sample in a study of T cells in Graves' hyperthyroidism and ophthalmopathy. TCR beta CDR3 region amplification was performed from RNA transcripts. The TCR CDR3 was amplified in a first-round RT-PCR using the HTBI primer set. Each CDR3 protein gets one entry after TCRdb re-called the multiplex PCR reads with MiXCR. The table lists 20,000 to 30,000 distinct CDR3 sequences, around 40% of them singletons. Sequenced sample: blood. The source is a woman aged 30 to 39 with Graves' hyperthyroidism.

In its sample, this clonotype ranks as medium-sized. The chain links TRBV10-1 to TRBJ1-5, with TRBD1 matching 7 bases. Germline V lookup: CDR1 WNHNN, CDR2 SYGVQD (reference sequence). The CDR3 length is 13 residues. V shed 8 bases, J shed 5 bases, and the junction held 6 bases outside the gene matches. This CDR3 is CASARTGDQPQHF. The CDR3 region has the DNA TGCGCCAGCGCACGAACAGGGGATCAGCCCCAGCATTTT.

The chain has TRBV5-6 and TRBJ1-2; maybe TRBD1 (5 bases). The CDR3 is 14 residues long. Trimming stripped 0 bases from V and 10 bases from J, with 16 bases between. Germline V gene lookup returns CDR1 SGHDT and CDR2 YYEEEE. This CDR3 is CASSLVAGFPDYTF. The CDR3 nucleotides are TGTGCCAGCAGCTTGGTGGCAGGGTTTCCGGACTACACCTTC.

The chain is built from TRBV10-3 and TRBJ2-3; 9 nucleotides align to TRBD2. This CDR3 comprises 16 residues. Germline lookup yields CDR1 ENHRY and CDR2 SYGVKD. Losses at the gene ends were 2 bases for V and 3 bases for J; bases not matched to a gene: 6. The CDR3 loop reads CAISEVGAGGTDTQYF. The CDR3 nucleotides read TGTGCCATCAGTGAGGTGGGAGCGGGAGGTACAGATACGCAGTATTTT.

By sample fraction, this clonotype is medium-sized. V gene TRBV7-6 combines with J gene TRBJ2-7; D is ambiguous. CDR3 length: 14 residues. V lost 1 base to trimming and J lost 2 bases, with 9 bases between them. CDR1 is SGHVS, CDR2 FNYEAQ, per germline. The CDR3 region has the DNA TGTGCCAGCAGCTTAGAGAAGGGTGCCTACGAGCAGTACTTC. Translated: CASSLEKGAYEQYF.

DNA of the CDR3: TGTGCCAGCAGCTTTAGCGGAGCCGGGGATACGCAGTATTTT. Translation gives CASSFSGAGDTQYF. The chain joins TRBV7-3 to TRBJ2-3; TRBD2 might be the D (6 bases). Germline-derived CDR1 and CDR2 are SGHTA and FQGTGA. The V and J ends lost 3 bases and 6 bases respectively, with 13 bases between them. This CDR3 comprises 14 residues.

The V gene is TRBV2, the J gene TRBJ2-7; 9 nucleotides align to TRBD1. The CDR3 is made up of 15 amino acids. CDR1 is SNHLY, CDR2 FYNNEI, per germline. The J segment lost 4 bases and the V segment lost 3 bases, leaving 7 bases of the junction unmatched. The CDR3: CASSEGQGFRYEQYF. CDR3 DNA: TGTGCCAGCAGTGAGGGACAGGGTTTTAGGTACGAGCAGTACTTC.

This clonotype has a handful of counts. The V and J genes are TRBV12-3 or TRBV12-4 and TRBJ2-5; TRBD1 aligns across 9 bases. The length of the CDR3 is 14 residues. The V and J ends lost 1 base and 4 bases, in that order; junction bases with no gene match: 1. CDR3 sequence: CASSLGGQGETQYF. The CDR3 bases are TGTGCCAGCAGTTTAGGGGGACAGGGAGAGACCCAGTACTTC.

By its share, this clonotype is medium-sized. The chain links TRBV7-3 to TRBJ1-6; D unresolved. This CDR3 comprises 14 residues. Germline V gives CDR1 SGHTA, CDR2 FQGTGA. Trimming removed 6 bases from V and 7 bases from J, with 13 bases in between. The CDR3 loop is CASSKDNFNSPLHF. CDR3 nucleotide sequence: TGTGCCAGCAGTAAAGACAACTTCAATTCACCCCTCCACTTT.

This clonotype was recorded many times. The J gene is TRBJ1-1, the V gene TRBV6-2 or TRBV6-3, with D uncertain. The V gene's germline CDR1 is MNHEY and CDR2 SVGEGT. The CDR3 loop spans 12 amino acids. The V end was cut by 6 bases, the J end by 6 bases, with 11 bases between. The CDR3 region is CASRYGNAEAFF. The CDR3 nucleotides read TGTGCCAGCAGATACGGGAATGCTGAAGCTTTCTTT.

In its sample, this clonotype was seen many times. This rearrangement joins TRBV6-2 or TRBV6-3 to TRBJ2-6; no clear D gene. This CDR3 is 14 amino acids long. The V and J ends lost 6 bases and 2 bases respectively, with 8 bases between them. In germline, CDR1 is MNHEY, CDR2 SVGEGT. CDR3 coding DNA: TGTGCCAGCAGAACAGTGACTGGGGCCAACGTCCTGACTTTC. Its translation: CASRTVTGANVLTF.

This chain links TRBV7-3 with TRBJ2-1; D uncertain. The CDR3 totals 16 residues. V lost 5 bases, J lost 0 bases, and 14 bases lay in between. Germline-derived CDR1 and CDR2 are SGHTA and FQGTGA. DNA for the CDR3: TGTGCCAGCAGCCCCTTCCCACTGTGCTCCTACAATGAGCAGTTCTTC. Encoded protein: CASSPFPLCSYNEQFF. The full variable domain, rest sourced from reference TRBV7-3 and TRBJ2-1, is GAGVSQTPSNKVTEKGKYVELRCDPISGHTALYWYRQSLGQGPEFLIYFQGTGAADDSGLPNDRFFAVRPEGSVSTLKIQRTERGDSAVYLCASSPFPLCSYNEQFFGPGTRLTVL.

This clonotype was seen ten or more times. The chain employs TRBV20-1 and TRBJ2-1; maybe TRBD2 (6 bases). V dropped 1 base and J dropped 0 bases, with 13 bases sitting between them. The CDR3 consists of 16 residues. Germline-derived CDR1 and CDR2 are DFQATT and SNEGSKA (reference sequence). Here the CDR3 reads CSARVRDFSSYNEQFF. The CDR3 DNA sequence: TGCAGTGCTAGAGTTAGGGACTTCAGCTCCTACAATGAGCAGTTCTTC.

This clonotype was observed many times. The rearrangement uses TRBV6-5 and TRBJ2-1; the D is unclear. V was shortened by 7 bases and J by 6 bases, with 7 bases between the two germline ends. Germline CDR1 is MNHEY and CDR2 is SVGAGI. The CDR3 covers 11 residues. CDR3 in amino acids: CASTLGNEQFF. As DNA, the CDR3 is TGTGCCAGCACTCTAGGCAATGAGCAGTTCTTC.

V gene TRBV5-4 combines with J gene TRBJ2-7; D possibly corresponds to TRBD1 (6 bases). Germline CDR1 reads SGHNT; CDR2 reads YYREEE (reference sequence). V was cut by 4 bases and J by 1 base, with 12 bases left in between. The CDR3 runs 14 residues. The CDR3 DNA reads TGTGCCAGCAGCCTAGTGGGGGCTTCCTACGAGCAGTACTTC. The encoded protein is CASSLVGASYEQYF.

Many counts were recorded for this clonotype. V is TRBV27 and J is TRBJ1-2, with D perhaps matching TRBD1 (6 bases). This CDR3 is 13 amino acids long. V lost 5 bases, J lost 3 bases, and 10 bases lay in between. Looked up from germline, CDR1 is MNHEY and CDR2 is SMNVEV (reference sequence). CDR3 DNA sequence: TGTGCCAGCAGTCCAGGGGAGGACTATGGCTACACCTTC. Amino acid sequence: CASSPGEDYGYTF.

The gene calls are TRBV5-8 and TRBJ2-4; TRBD2 aligns across 10 bases. This CDR3 is built from 20 residues. In germline, CDR1 is SGHTS, CDR2 YDEGEE. The ends lost 3 bases at V and 3 bases at J; junction bases unmatched: 18. CDR3 nucleotide sequence: TGTGCCAGCAGCTACTCTTCCAGCGGGAGGGCCGACGTCGACAAAAACATTCAGTACTTC. Encoded protein: CASSYSSSGRADVDKNIQYF.

Judged by abundance, this clonotype is medium-sized. The chain has TRBV25-1 and TRBJ1-6; 7 nucleotides align to TRBD1. This CDR3 is built from 13 residues. V lost 5 bases to trimming and J lost 10 bases; unmatched junction nucleotides: 5. CDR1 is MGHDK and CDR2 is SYGVNS in the germline V gene. CDR3 nucleotides: TGTGCCAGCAGTAACAGGGGAGGATCACCCCTCCACTTT. Its protein product is CASSNRGGSPLHF.

This clonotype was seen ten or more times. This sequence joins TRBV7-3 and TRBJ1-1, with 7 bases matching TRBD1. Germline V gene data show CDR1 as SGHTA and CDR2 as FQGTGA. CDR3 length: 13 amino acids. With 5 bases clipped from V and 7 bases from J, the junction kept 7 bases outside the gene matches. DNA for the CDR3: TGTGCCAGCAGCCGACAGGGAGGGCTTGAAGCTTTCTTT. Its protein is CASSRQGGLEAFF. The entire variable domain, with the rest obtained from reference TRBV7-3 and TRBJ1-1, is as follows: GAGVSQTPSNKVTEKGKYVELRCDPISGHTALYWYRQSLGQGPEFLIYFQGTGAADDSGLPNDRFFAVRPEGSVSTLKIQRTERGDSAVYLCASSRQGGLEAFFGQGTRLTVV.

About this clonotype itself: This may be a read error, as it is one base from a much larger clone. The chain has TRBV27 and TRBJ2-4; 7 nucleotides match TRBD1. From germline, CDR1 is MNHEY and CDR2 SMNVEV (reference sequence). The CDR3 spans 16 residues. CDR3 sequence reads: CVSSPFRQGGKNIQYF. The CDR3 DNA follows: TGTGTCAGCAGTCCTTTTAGACAGGGCGGCAAAAACATTCAGTACTTC.

The chain carries TRBV25-1 and TRBJ2-3; 10 positions agree with TRBD2. Germline V gives CDR1 MGHDK, CDR2 SYGVNS. The junction had 8 bases not matched to a gene; V was cut back by 4 bases and J by 4 bases. This CDR3 region has 16 residues. The CDR3 sequence: CASSATAGGESDTQYF. CDR3 nucleotides: TGTGCCAGCAGTGCAACAGCGGGAGGGGAGTCAGATACGCAGTATTTT.

This clonotype was detected once. This chain links TRBV7-3 with TRBJ1-5; 9 bases fit TRBD1. V was clipped by 4 bases and J by 3 bases; unmatched bases: 7. Germline CDR1 and CDR2: SGHTA and FQGTGA. There are 16 residues in the CDR3. CDR3 sequence (DNA): TGTGCCAGCAGCTCTCCGGGACAGGGAACCAATCAGCCCCAGCATTTT. It yields the protein CASSSPGQGTNQPQHF.